Presented here are 2 T cell receptor beta chains from one specimen sequenced in a study of response to subunit inactivated influenza vaccine. TCRdb analysed the RT-PCR reads with MiXCR anew, one entry per CDR3 protein. The sample lists 500,000 to 700,000 distinct CDR3 sequences; 20% to 25% were seen once. The data also belong to a second study, concerning T cells expressing NK-cell markers. From that report: Production of TCR beta cDNA relied on 5'RACE template switching with UMIs.

The source material was CD4+ T cells sorted from PBMCs, sampled 11 to 12 days after vaccination. The receptors here all came from a man in his forties or fifties who received an inactivated influenza vaccine.

This chain uses TRBV7-9 with TRBJ1-1; TRBD1 matches at 9 bases. With V trimmed by 4 bases and J by 1 base, 10 bases remained unmatched. The CDR3 has 17 amino acids. CDR1 is SEHNR, CDR2 FQNEAQ, per germline (reference sequence). CDR3 nucleotide sequence: TGTGCCAGCAGCTCTGGACAGGGGCCGCTTCGGAACACTGAAGCTTTCTTT. This translates into CASSSGQGPLRNTEAFF.

This clonotype turned up a few times. This sequence joins TRBV13 and TRBJ2-7; TRBD1 might be the D (6 bases). The CDR3 totals 15 residues. V lost 2 bases and J lost 2, with 13 bases in between. The V gene's germline CDR1 is PRHDT and CDR2 FYEKMQ (reference sequence). CDR3 residues: CASSLYTGLTYEQYF. CDR3 nucleotide sequence: TGTGCCAGCAGCTTATACACAGGGTTAACCTACGAGCAGTACTTC.